This TCR beta chain is drawn from a study of CD8 T cells in Susac syndrome. RNA, at about 0.45 to 1 ug, was reverse transcribed with random hexamers. By means of immunoSEQ multiplex PCR, TCR beta CDR3 spanning 54 Vbeta and 13 Jbeta underwent amplification. TCRdb reprocessed the immunoSEQ multiplex PCR reads via MiXCR and lists one record per CDR3 protein. The repertoire holds some 120,000 distinct CDR3 sequences, with just under 95% as singletons. Concerning this clonotype: Its specificity is unknown.

CD8+ and CD4+ T cells were negatively isolated; TEMRA cells were FACS-enriched. General observations from the study: The authors acknowledged that their TCR sequencing and HLA analysis involved a relatively small number of individuals.

The specimen was CD8+ T cells from PBMCs. The clonotype comes from a human donor in good health.

This chain's CDR3 is CASSHRTPVSGANVLTF. In DNA, the CDR3 is TGTGCCAGCAGCCACAGGACACCGGTCTCTGGGGCCAACGTCCTGACTTTC. V usage is TRBV5-6 and J usage is TRBJ2-6; tentative D call: TRBD1 (5 bases). The ends were cut back, 4 bases at V and 0 bases at J, with 14 bases in the middle. From germline, CDR1 is SGHDT and CDR2 YYEEEE. This CDR3 comprises 17 residues. Variable domain in full (rest from reference TRBV5-6 and TRBJ2-6): DAGVTQSPTHLIKTRGQQVTLRCSPKSGHDTVSWYQQALGQGPQFIFQYYEEEERQRGNFPDRFSGHQFPNYSSELNVNALLLGDSALYLCASSHRTPVSGANVLTFGAGSRLTVL.